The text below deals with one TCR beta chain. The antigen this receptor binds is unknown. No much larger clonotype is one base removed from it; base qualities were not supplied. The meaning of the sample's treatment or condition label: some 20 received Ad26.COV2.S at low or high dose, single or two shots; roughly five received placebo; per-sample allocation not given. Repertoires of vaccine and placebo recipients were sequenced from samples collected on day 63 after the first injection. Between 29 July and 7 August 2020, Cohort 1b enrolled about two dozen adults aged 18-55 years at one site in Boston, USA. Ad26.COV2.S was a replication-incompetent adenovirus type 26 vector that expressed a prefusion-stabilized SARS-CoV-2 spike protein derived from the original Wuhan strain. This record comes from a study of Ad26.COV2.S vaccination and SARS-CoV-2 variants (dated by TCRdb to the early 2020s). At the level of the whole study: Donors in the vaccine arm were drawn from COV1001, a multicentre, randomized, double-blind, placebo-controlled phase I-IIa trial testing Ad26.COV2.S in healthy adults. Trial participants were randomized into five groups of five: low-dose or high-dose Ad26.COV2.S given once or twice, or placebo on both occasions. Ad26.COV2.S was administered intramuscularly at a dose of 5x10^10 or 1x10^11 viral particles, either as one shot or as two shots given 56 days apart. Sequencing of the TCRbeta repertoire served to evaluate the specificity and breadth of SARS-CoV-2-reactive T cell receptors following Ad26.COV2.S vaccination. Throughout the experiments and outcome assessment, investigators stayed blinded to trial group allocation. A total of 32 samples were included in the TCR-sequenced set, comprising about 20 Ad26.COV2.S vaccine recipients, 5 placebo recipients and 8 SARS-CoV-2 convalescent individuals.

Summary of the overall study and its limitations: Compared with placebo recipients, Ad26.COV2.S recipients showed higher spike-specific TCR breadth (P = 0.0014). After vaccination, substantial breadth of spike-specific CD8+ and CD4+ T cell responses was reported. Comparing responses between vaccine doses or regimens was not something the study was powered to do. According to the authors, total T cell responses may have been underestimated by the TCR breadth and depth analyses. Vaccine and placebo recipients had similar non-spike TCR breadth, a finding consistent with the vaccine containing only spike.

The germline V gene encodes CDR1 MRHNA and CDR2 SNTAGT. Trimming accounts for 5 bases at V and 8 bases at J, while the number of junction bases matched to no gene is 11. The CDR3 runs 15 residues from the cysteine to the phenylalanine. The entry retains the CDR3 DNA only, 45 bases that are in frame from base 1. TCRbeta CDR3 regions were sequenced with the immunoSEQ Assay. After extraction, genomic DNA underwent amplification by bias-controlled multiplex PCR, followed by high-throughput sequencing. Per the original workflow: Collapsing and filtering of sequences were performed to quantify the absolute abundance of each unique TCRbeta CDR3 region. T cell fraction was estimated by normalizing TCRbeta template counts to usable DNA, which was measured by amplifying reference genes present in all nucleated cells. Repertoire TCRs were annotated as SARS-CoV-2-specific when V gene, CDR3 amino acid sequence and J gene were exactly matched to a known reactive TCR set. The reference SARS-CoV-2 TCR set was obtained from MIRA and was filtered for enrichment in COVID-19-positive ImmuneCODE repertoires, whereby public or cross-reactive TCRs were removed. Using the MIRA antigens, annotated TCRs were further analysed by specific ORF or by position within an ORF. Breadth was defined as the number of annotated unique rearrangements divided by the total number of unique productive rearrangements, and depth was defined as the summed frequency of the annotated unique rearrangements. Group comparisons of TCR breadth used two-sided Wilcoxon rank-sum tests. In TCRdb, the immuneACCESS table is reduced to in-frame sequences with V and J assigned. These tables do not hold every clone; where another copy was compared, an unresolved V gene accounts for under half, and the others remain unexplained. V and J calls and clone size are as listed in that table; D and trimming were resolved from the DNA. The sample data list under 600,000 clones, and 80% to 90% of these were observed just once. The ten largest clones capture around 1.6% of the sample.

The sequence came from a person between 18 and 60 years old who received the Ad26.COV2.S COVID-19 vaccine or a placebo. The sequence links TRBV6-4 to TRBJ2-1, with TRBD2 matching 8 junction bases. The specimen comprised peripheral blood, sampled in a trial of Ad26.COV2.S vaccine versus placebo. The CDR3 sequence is CASSLSTGLVYEQFF. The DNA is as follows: TGTGCCAGCAGTCTCTCAACGGGACTAGTTTATGAGCAGTTCTTC.